The clone carrying this T cell receptor (beta chain) occurred a few times. These data come from a study of metastatic and nonmetastatic thyroid tumors. Per germline, CDR1 MNHNS and CDR2 SASEGT. The ends were cut back, 10 bases at V and 5 bases at J, with 17 bases in the middle. The CDR3 extends over 13 amino acids. No patient received treatment before thyroid surgery. MiXCR was used by TCRdb to re-call the PCR reads. The sample shows some 29,000 clones, roughly 15% of them seen only once. The rearrangement links TRBV6-1 to TRBJ2-5, with no clear D. The clonotype originates from a female donor with papillary thyroid cancer or a benign thyroid nodule (not recorded which). Some clones in this sample may be carry-over from other donors' samples. What was sequenced was blood. CDR3 protein: CATRRLPQETQYF. In nucleotides, the CDR3 is TGTGCCACTAGGCGGTTGCCGCAGGAGACCCAGTACTTC.